The following is a T cell receptor (beta chain) sequence with its context. V dropped 2 bases and J dropped 1 base, with 16 bases sitting between them. CDR1 and CDR2 from the germline V gene are SGHDT and YYEEEE. The CDR3 loop spans 16 amino acids. This specimen comes from a study of blood T cell repertoires in COVID-19. Overall study context: Both acute and convalescent COVID-19 samples were obtained from the United States, Italy and Spain. PBMCs, B-cell-depleted T cells, or T cells were the source of the cDNA or gDNA that made up the material.

TCRdb's copy holds only in-frame clones and misses some; the assay was immunoSEQ multiplex PCR. The table shows over 90,000 clones, with 80% to 90% occurring only once. What was sequenced was peripheral blood. The origin of this receptor is a man at least 80 years old with COVID-19, enrolled during active disease. The genes are TRBV5-6 and TRBJ2-7; perhaps TRBD1 as D (5 bases). Here the CDR3 DNA reads TGTGCCAGCAGCTTAAGCAGGGTGTGGGCGTCCTACGAGCAGTACTTC. It translates to CASSLSRVWASYEQYF.